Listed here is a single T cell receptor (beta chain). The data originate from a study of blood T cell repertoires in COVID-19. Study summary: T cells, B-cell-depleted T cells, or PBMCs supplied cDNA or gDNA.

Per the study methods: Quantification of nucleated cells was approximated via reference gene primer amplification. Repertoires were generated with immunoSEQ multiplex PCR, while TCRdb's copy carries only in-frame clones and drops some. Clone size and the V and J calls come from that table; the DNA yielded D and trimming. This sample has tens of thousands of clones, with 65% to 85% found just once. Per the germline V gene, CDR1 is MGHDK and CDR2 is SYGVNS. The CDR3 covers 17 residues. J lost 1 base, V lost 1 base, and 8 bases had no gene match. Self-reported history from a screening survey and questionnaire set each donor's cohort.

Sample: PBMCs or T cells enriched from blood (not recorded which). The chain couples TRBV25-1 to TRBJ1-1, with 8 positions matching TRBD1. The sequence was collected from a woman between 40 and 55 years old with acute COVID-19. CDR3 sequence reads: CASSEWVFGTGNTEAFF. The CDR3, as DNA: TGTGCCAGCAGTGAATGGGTATTCGGGACAGGGAACACTGAAGCTTTCTTT.